This TCR beta chain derives from a study of lymphopenia after photon versus proton radiotherapy. Study-level points and caveats: Proton therapy kept repertoires fairly stable, unlike photons, which gained effector/memory cells. In patients who died, overall survival fell as post-nadir TCR diversity dropped more. Oligoclonal CD8+ Temra expansion after nadir drove photon patients' diversity drop. Authors raise, but do not show, better survival with proton therapy.

To note about this clone: Antigen unknown.

The protocol was immunoSEQ multiplex PCR, while the TCRdb copy is restricted to in-frame clones and leaves out a portion. The data hold about 60,000 clones, with about four fifths observed a single time. Germline-derived CDR1 and CDR2 are GTSNPN and SVGIG (reference sequence). This CDR3 contains 14 residues. With 0 bases removed from V and 1 base from J, the gap between germline ends came to 9 bases. Sample: peripheral blood, taken from a patient treated with proton-based radiotherapy. The sequence was collected from a man in his sixties with pancreatic cancer. V is TRBV30 and J is TRBJ1-1, with a possible D match to TRBD1 (6 bases). The CDR3 is CAWSVGGANTEAFF. CDR3 DNA sequence: TGTGCCTGGAGTGTTGGGGGCGCGAACACTGAAGCTTTCTTT.